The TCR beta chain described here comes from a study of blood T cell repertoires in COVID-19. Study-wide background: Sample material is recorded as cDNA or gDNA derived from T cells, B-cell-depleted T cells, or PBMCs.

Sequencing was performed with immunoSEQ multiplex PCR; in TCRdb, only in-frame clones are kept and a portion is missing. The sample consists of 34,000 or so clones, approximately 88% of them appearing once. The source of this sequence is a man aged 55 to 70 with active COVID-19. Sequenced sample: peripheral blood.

DNA for the CDR3: TGTGCCATCAGTGAGTCACAAGCGGGAGTCACCTACAATGAGCAGTTCTTC. As protein: CAISESQAGVTYNEQFF. This sequence joins TRBV10-3 and TRBJ2-1; 8 bases fit TRBD2. Losses at the gene ends were 0 bases for V and 2 bases for J; bases not matched to a gene: 6. The CDR3 covers 17 residues. Germline assignment: CDR1 ENHRY and CDR2 SYGVKD.